The rows below give T cell receptor beta chains drawn from one sample of a study of identical twins. MiXCR was run by TCRdb on the 5' RACE reads, yielding one entry per CDR3 protein. The repertoire has about 240,000 distinct CDR3 sequences, about 13% of them found once; the top ten carry about 4.1%. These sequences were also reported in another study, on yellow fever vaccine responses in identical twins.

The material sequenced was memory (CD45RO+) T cells sorted from blood. These receptors were collected from a woman under 30 in good health. Each CDR3 is given without its conserved first and last residue.

j_call v_call cdr3_length cdr3_aa
TRBJ2-2 TRBV14 13 ASSPGRTNTGELF
TRBJ2-7 TRBV4-2 14 ASSPTDSSIPYEQY
TRBJ1-5 TRBV19 13 ASSIGNSQNQPQH
TRBJ1-6 TRBV4-2 12 ASSQGRDNSPLH
TRBJ1-1 TRBV6-1 13 ASSEPGQGNTEAF
TRBJ1-5 TRBV12-3/TRBV12-4 12 ASGETGGNQPQH
TRBJ2-1 TRBV20-1 14 SATPGTGGSYNEQF
TRBJ1-6 TRBV2 12 ASSMSSYNSPLH
TRBJ2-1 TRBV5-1 14 ASRSGLAGAVNEQF
TRBJ2-2 TRBV15 13 ATSISGGETGELF
TRBJ2-3 TRBV5-1 14 ASTPGQGIYGDTQY
TRBJ1-1 TRBV25-1 10 ADLRQVAEAF
TRBJ2-7 TRBV4-1 14 ASSQDDGGFSYEQY
TRBJ1-5 TRBV5-6 10 ASSLRDQPQH